The rows below give T cell receptor beta chains drawn from one sample of a study of shared clonotypes between healthy human individuals. Sequencing used immunoSEQ multiplex PCR; TCRdb keeps in-frame clones, though not all of them. The sample carries about 670,000 clones, approximately 75% recorded once. The specimen was memory CD4+ T cells sorted from blood. The receptors come from a woman aged 25 to 39 in good health. The CDR3 runs from the conserved cysteine through the conserved F or W. Fields, in order: CDR3 DNA, CDR3 protein, D gene, J gene, clone size, V gene. A D gene is named only where the DNA matches it firmly. Only some rows state a clone size, as once, few, many or a class for expanded clones.

cdr3_nt: TGTGCCAGCAGTGAATTCCTAGCGGGATCCTTAAATGAGCAGTTCTTC; cdr3_aa: CASSEFLAGSLNEQFF; d_call: TRBD2; j_call: TRBJ2-1; clone_size: .; v_call: TRBV6-1
cdr3_nt: TGTGCCTGGAACCCCGGGGGGTACGAGCAGTACTTC; cdr3_aa: CAWNPGGYEQYF; d_call: TRBD2; j_call: TRBJ2-7; clone_size: .; v_call: TRBV30
cdr3_nt: TGTGCCACCAGCAGAGGAGTCGGATTGGAACAGCCCCAGCATTTT; cdr3_aa: CATSRGVGLEQPQHF; d_call: .; j_call: TRBJ1-5; clone_size: .; v_call: TRBV15
cdr3_nt: TGTGCCAGCAGTTACGCCACTAGCGGAGCCTACGAGCAGTACTTC; cdr3_aa: CASSYATSGAYEQYF; d_call: TRBD2; j_call: TRBJ2-7; clone_size: .; v_call: TRBV6-6
cdr3_nt: TGTGCCAGCACCGCGGGGGGTAGCCGCGAGCAGTACTTC; cdr3_aa: CASTAGGSREQYF; d_call: TRBD2; j_call: TRBJ2-7; clone_size: few; v_call: TRBV11-2
cdr3_nt: TGTGCCAGCAGTCCAGGGGGGAGGGAGACCCAGTACTTC; cdr3_aa: CASSPGGRETQYF; d_call: .; j_call: TRBJ2-5; clone_size: .; v_call: TRBV28
cdr3_nt: TGTGCCAGCAGTTTGGGGGACCAAGAGACCCAGTACTTC; cdr3_aa: CASSLGDQETQYF; d_call: .; j_call: TRBJ2-5; clone_size: once; v_call: TRBV28
cdr3_nt: TGTGCCAAGGACAGGGGGGAGACCCAGTACTTC; cdr3_aa: CAKDRGETQYF; d_call: TRBD1; j_call: TRBJ2-5; clone_size: .; v_call: TRBV2
cdr3_nt: TGTGCCAGTAGTATCGGGACAGGGGAAGTAAGTGAGCAGTTCTTC; cdr3_aa: CASSIGTGEVSEQFF; d_call: TRBD1; j_call: TRBJ2-1; clone_size: .; v_call: TRBV19
cdr3_nt: TGCGCCAGCAGTGAGTCTAAGGGTTGGAGCACTGAAGCTTTCTTT; cdr3_aa: CASSESKGWSTEAFF; d_call: .; j_call: TRBJ1-1; clone_size: .; v_call: TRBV10-1
cdr3_nt: TGTGCCAGCAGCCCGGGACTAGCGGGAGTTCGCACAGATACGCAGTATTTT; cdr3_aa: CASSPGLAGVRTDTQYF; d_call: TRBD2; j_call: TRBJ2-3; clone_size: once; v_call: TRBV7-9
cdr3_nt: TGTGCCAGCAGCGTGTATAACTATGGCTACACCTTC; cdr3_aa: CASSVYNYGYTF; d_call: .; j_call: TRBJ1-2; clone_size: .; v_call: TRBV7-2
cdr3_nt: TGTGCCAGCAGACCACAGGCTTCTGGGGCCAACGTCCTGACTTTC; cdr3_aa: CASRPQASGANVLTF; d_call: .; j_call: TRBJ2-6; clone_size: .; v_call: TRBV6-5
cdr3_nt: TGCAGCGGACGAGGTGCCGGGGAGGCGACTGAAGCTTTCTTT; cdr3_aa: CSGRGAGEATEAFF; d_call: .; j_call: TRBJ1-1; clone_size: .; v_call: TRBV29-1
cdr3_nt: TGTGCCAGCACGAGGTCGGGAGGCAGACCTAGCACAGATACGCAGTATTTT; cdr3_aa: CASTRSGGRPSTDTQYF; d_call: TRBD2; j_call: TRBJ2-3; clone_size: few; v_call: TRBV9
cdr3_nt: TGTGCCAGCAAATTTCTCAAGAAGGGATGGGGCAATCAGCCCCAGCATTTT; cdr3_aa: CASKFLKKGWGNQPQHF; d_call: .; j_call: TRBJ1-5; clone_size: .; v_call: TRBV28
cdr3_nt: TGTGCCTGGACAAGATACAACTATGGCTACACCTTC; cdr3_aa: CAWTRYNYGYTF; d_call: .; j_call: TRBJ1-2; clone_size: .; v_call: TRBV30
cdr3_nt: TGTGCCAGCTCACCGGGGGGCTACGAGCAGTACTTC; cdr3_aa: CASSPGGYEQYF; d_call: .; j_call: TRBJ2-7; clone_size: .; v_call: TRBV18
cdr3_nt: TGTGCCAGCAGCCCCGGGACAGGGCCATTGGAGACCCAGTACTTC; cdr3_aa: CASSPGTGPLETQYF; d_call: TRBD1; j_call: TRBJ2-5; clone_size: .; v_call: TRBV6-5
cdr3_nt: TGTGCCAGCACCGACCGGGAAGCAAGCACAGATACGCAGTATTTT; cdr3_aa: CASTDREASTDTQYF; d_call: .; j_call: TRBJ2-3; clone_size: .; v_call: TRBV5-4
cdr3_nt: TGTGCCAGCAGTTGGCTAGCGGAGCAGTTCTTC; cdr3_aa: CASSWLAEQFF; d_call: .; j_call: TRBJ2-1; clone_size: .; v_call: TRBV2
cdr3_nt: TGTGCCAGCAGCGCAGCCGGGACTGCCGCCTCCTACGAGCAGTACTTC; cdr3_aa: CASSAAGTAASYEQYF; d_call: .; j_call: TRBJ2-7; clone_size: .; v_call: TRBV11-2
cdr3_nt: TGCAGCGTTGGACAGATTGAAGCTTTCTTT; cdr3_aa: CSVGQIEAFF; d_call: .; j_call: TRBJ1-1; clone_size: .; v_call: TRBV29-1
cdr3_nt: TGTGCCAGCAGCAAACAGACAAACCAAGAGACCCAGTACTTC; cdr3_aa: CASSKQTNQETQYF; d_call: .; j_call: TRBJ2-5; clone_size: .; v_call: TRBV28
cdr3_nt: TGTGCCAGCAGCTTAGGACTAGCGGGAGAAAGGGAGACCCAGTACTTC; cdr3_aa: CASSLGLAGERETQYF; d_call: TRBD2; j_call: TRBJ2-5; clone_size: many; v_call: TRBV7-9
cdr3_nt: TGTGCCAGCAGCCCAAGGGCGGTACAGGCCTCTGGGGAGCTGTTTTTT; cdr3_aa: CASSPRAVQASGELFF; d_call: .; j_call: TRBJ2-2; clone_size: .; v_call: TRBV7-9
cdr3_nt: TGTGCCAGCCGGACCCAACCGGACAGACTCTATGGCTACACCTTC; cdr3_aa: CASRTQPDRLYGYTF; d_call: .; j_call: TRBJ1-2; clone_size: .; v_call: TRBV6-1
cdr3_nt: TGTGCCAGCAGCTTTAGGCTGACTAGCGGGTCATACACCGGGGAGCTGTTTTTT; cdr3_aa: CASSFRLTSGSYTGELFF; d_call: TRBD2; j_call: TRBJ2-2; clone_size: .; v_call: TRBV7-9
cdr3_nt: TGTGCCAGCAGCTTCACAGGGGTGGGTATGGTAGGCTACACCTTC; cdr3_aa: CASSFTGVGMVGYTF; d_call: TRBD1; j_call: TRBJ1-2; clone_size: few; v_call: TRBV28
cdr3_nt: TGCGCCAGCAGCACGTCCCCGGGACGCGAGGGTGAGCAGTACTTC; cdr3_aa: CASSTSPGREGEQYF; d_call: .; j_call: TRBJ2-7; clone_size: .; v_call: TRBV5-1
cdr3_nt: TGTGCCTGGAGTGGGCCCACCCTCGGGGAGACCCAGTACTTC; cdr3_aa: CAWSGPTLGETQYF; d_call: .; j_call: TRBJ2-5; clone_size: .; v_call: TRBV30
cdr3_nt: TGTGCCAGCAGCACCCTGGGGCCCCCCTATGGCTACACCTTC; cdr3_aa: CASSTLGPPYGYTF; d_call: .; j_call: TRBJ1-2; clone_size: few; v_call: TRBV5-4
cdr3_nt: TGTGCCATCAGGGGACTAGCGGGAGTGGCAGATACGCAGTATTTT; cdr3_aa: CAIRGLAGVADTQYF; d_call: TRBD2; j_call: TRBJ2-3; clone_size: .; v_call: TRBV10-3
cdr3_nt: TGTGCCAGCTCACCCCCGACGAGGGGGCTCAACAATGAGCAGTTCTTC; cdr3_aa: CASSPPTRGLNNEQFF; d_call: TRBD1; j_call: TRBJ2-1; clone_size: few; v_call: TRBV18
cdr3_nt: TGTGCCAGCAGTGCCAGGGCGCGGGAAAAACTGTTTTTT; cdr3_aa: CASSARAREKLFF; d_call: .; j_call: TRBJ1-4; clone_size: .; v_call: TRBV6-1
cdr3_nt: TGTGCCAGCAGCCCTGGAGCTAGCGGGATAAATCCCACAGATACGCAGTATTTT; cdr3_aa: CASSPGASGINPTDTQYF; d_call: TRBD2; j_call: TRBJ2-3; clone_size: .; v_call: TRBV7-7
cdr3_nt: TGTGCCAGCAGCCCTACGGTGGGGACTAGCGGGAGGAGTGACGAGCAGTACTTC; cdr3_aa: CASSPTVGTSGRSDEQYF; d_call: TRBD2; j_call: TRBJ2-7; clone_size: .; v_call: TRBV11-2
cdr3_nt: TGCGCCAGCACCCACTCACGGAACACCGGGGAGCTGTTTTTT; cdr3_aa: CASTHSRNTGELFF; d_call: .; j_call: TRBJ2-2; clone_size: .; v_call: TRBV10-2
cdr3_nt: TGTGCCAGCAGCCTCGGGACAGGGGGAACAGATACGCAGTATTTT; cdr3_aa: CASSLGTGGTDTQYF; d_call: TRBD1; j_call: TRBJ2-3; clone_size: .; v_call: TRBV6-6
cdr3_nt: TGTGCCAGCAGGGCGGTTCGCGGCACCGGGGAGCTGTTTTTT; cdr3_aa: CASRAVRGTGELFF; d_call: .; j_call: TRBJ2-2; clone_size: few; v_call: TRBV11-2
cdr3_nt: TGTGCCAGCAGTTTATTCAGGATCCGGGGGGGGTATGGCAATCAGCCCCAGCATTTT; cdr3_aa: CASSLFRIRGGYGNQPQHF; d_call: .; j_call: TRBJ1-5; clone_size: .; v_call: TRBV28
cdr3_nt: TGTGCCAGCAGCTCGACCCGACTAGCGGGAGGGCTGGGGCCTTCCGAGCAGTACTTC; cdr3_aa: CASSSTRLAGGLGPSEQYF; d_call: TRBD2; j_call: TRBJ2-7; clone_size: .; v_call: TRBV11-2
cdr3_nt: TGTGCCAGCAGTCCGGGACTTCTCGGGGCCACAGATACGCAGTATTTT; cdr3_aa: CASSPGLLGATDTQYF; d_call: .; j_call: TRBJ2-3; clone_size: .; v_call: TRBV27
cdr3_nt: TGTGCCGCTAATTCGAACACCGGGGAGCTGTTTTTT; cdr3_aa: CAANSNTGELFF; d_call: .; j_call: TRBJ2-2; clone_size: few; v_call: TRBV10-3
cdr3_nt: TGTGCCAGCAGCGGGGTGAACACTGAAGCTTTCTTT; cdr3_aa: CASSGVNTEAFF; d_call: .; j_call: TRBJ1-1; clone_size: .; v_call: TRBV5-4
cdr3_nt: TGTGCCAGCACCTCGGACAGTGTTGATCAGCCCCAGCATTTT; cdr3_aa: CASTSDSVDQPQHF; d_call: .; j_call: TRBJ1-5; clone_size: .; v_call: TRBV2
cdr3_nt: TGTGCCAGAAGCTCCACTATGGACAGGGGGGATTCCAAAAACATTCAGTACTTC; cdr3_aa: CARSSTMDRGDSKNIQYF; d_call: TRBD1; j_call: TRBJ2-4; clone_size: few; v_call: TRBV5-3
cdr3_nt: TGTGCCAGCAGCCCCTGGGGGTGGACCGGGGAGCTGTTTTTT; cdr3_aa: CASSPWGWTGELFF; d_call: .; j_call: TRBJ2-2; clone_size: .; v_call: TRBV7-3
cdr3_nt: TGTGCCAGCACTGGACAGTATGGCTACACCTTC; cdr3_aa: CASTGQYGYTF; d_call: .; j_call: TRBJ1-2; clone_size: few; v_call: TRBV6-6
cdr3_nt: TGTGCCAGCAGCTTTAGGGGAGCGGGAGCTACCAATGAGCAGTTCTTC; cdr3_aa: CASSFRGAGATNEQFF; d_call: TRBD2; j_call: TRBJ2-1; clone_size: .; v_call: TRBV7-2
cdr3_nt: TGCGCCAGCAGCCAGCCAGACAGGGGGGCAACTAATGAAAAACTGTTTTTT; cdr3_aa: CASSQPDRGATNEKLFF; d_call: TRBD1; j_call: TRBJ1-4; clone_size: .; v_call: TRBV4-1
cdr3_nt: TGTGCCAGCAGTTACCTAACCTCGAAGTTTGAAGAGCAGTACTTC; cdr3_aa: CASSYLTSKFEEQYF; d_call: .; j_call: TRBJ2-7; clone_size: few; v_call: TRBV28
cdr3_nt: TGTGCCAGTGCAGGAGGTGGCAATCAGCCCCAGCATTTT; cdr3_aa: CASAGGGNQPQHF; d_call: .; j_call: TRBJ1-5; clone_size: .; v_call: TRBV19
cdr3_nt: TGTGCCAGCAGTTGGTCTAGCGGAGATTACGAGCAGTACTTC; cdr3_aa: CASSWSSGDYEQYF; d_call: TRBD2; j_call: TRBJ2-7; clone_size: .; v_call: TRBV27
cdr3_nt: TGCGCCAGCAGCTTTTCAGACTCAGGGAGCGGCTACACCTTC; cdr3_aa: CASSFSDSGSGYTF; d_call: .; j_call: TRBJ1-2; clone_size: many; v_call: TRBV5-1
cdr3_nt: TGTGCCAGCAGCTGGACTAGCGGGATTTTGGGGGAGCTGTTTTTT; cdr3_aa: CASSWTSGILGELFF; d_call: TRBD2; j_call: TRBJ2-2; clone_size: .; v_call: TRBV5-4